The clone carrying this T cell receptor (beta chain) was detected only a few times. Trimming took off 8 bases at V and 4 bases at J, with 17 bases between the two ends. Germline values: CDR1 SQVTM, CDR2 ANQGSEA. The CDR3 length is 13 residues. This sample is drawn from a study of blood T cells in healthy people across ages. Next came a second PCR, run for roughly 6 to 11 cycles, which used a sample-barcoded 5' primer along with a J-beta primer mix. MiXCR, run by TCRdb on the 5' RACE reads, gives a single entry per CDR3 protein. The top ten hold under 4% of the sample, which has some 800,000 distinct CDR3 sequences, about 25% seen once. In addition, the sample was reused for a study of T cells of mothers and their children. That paper states: The people who donated were a few healthy Caucasian mothers and their six children. Overlap in related mother-child pairs always slightly exceeded unrelated pairs, never significantly.

This receptor was taken from a boy younger than 18 in good health. The gene calls are TRBV29-1 and TRBJ1-2; no reliable D call. What was sequenced was blood. CDR3: CSLREAGAYGYTF. CDR3 DNA: TGCAGCCTCCGAGAGGCGGGCGCCTATGGCTACACCTTC.